The 25 T cell receptor beta chains given below trace back to one sample, sequenced in a study of cytomegalovirus exposure and HLA in healthy donors. The PCR had 60 Vbeta and 13 Jbeta primers. The table came from immunoSEQ multiplex PCR; TCRdb's copy has only in-frame clones and leaves some out. This sample has roughly 190,000 clones, with approximately 78% found just once. The source material was PBMCs. These receptors all come from a woman under 30 in good health and CMV-seronegative.

The J gene is TRBJ2-7, the V gene TRBV10-3; 9 bases agree with TRBD1. The CDR3 spans 16 residues. The germline CDR1 and CDR2 sequences are ENHRY and SYGVKD. The V gene end was trimmed by 3 bases and the J gene end by 6 bases; junction bases not matched to a gene: 12. The CDR3 here is CAISDSAVGTGPEQYF. The DNA of the CDR3 is TGTGCCATCAGTGACTCAGCTGTAGGGACAGGGCCCGAGCAGTACTTC.

The V and J genes are TRBV11-2 and TRBJ2-3; 7 nucleotides align to TRBD2. Trimming cost V 5 bases and J 1 base; bases outside gene matches: 9. Germline CDR1 is SGHAT and CDR2 is FQNNGV. The CDR3 runs to 16 residues. CDR3 region: CASSPEAGLGTDTQYF. The DNA of the CDR3 is TGTGCCAGCAGCCCGGAAGCGGGGCTGGGCACAGATACGCAGTATTTT. The whole variable domain, filled in from reference TRBV11-2 and TRBJ2-3, reads EAGVAQSPRYKIIEKRQSVAFWCNPISGHATLYWYQQILGQGPKLLIQFQNNGVVDDSQLPKDRFSAERLKGVDSTLKIQPAKLEDSAVYLCASSPEAGLGTDTQYFGPGTRLTVL.

This clone was counted only a few times. This rearrangement joins TRBV6-6 to TRBJ2-1, with a tentative D call TRBD2 (6 bases). The CDR3 is 15 amino acids. V lost 6 bases to trimming and J lost 0 bases, with 12 bases between them. Germline CDR1 and CDR2: MNHNY and SVGAGI (reference sequence). The CDR3 protein is CASRRMGGSYNEQFF. CDR3 DNA sequence: TGTGCCAGCAGGAGGATGGGGGGCTCCTACAATGAGCAGTTCTTC.

The chain is built from TRBV27 and TRBJ1-4, with a weak D call TRBD1 (5 bases). V was trimmed by 7 bases and J by 8 bases, leaving 14 bases between them. Germline V gene lookup returns CDR1 MNHEY and CDR2 SMNVEV (reference sequence). The CDR3 loop spans 13 amino acids. CDR3 protein: CASKPGLGEKLFF. In nucleotides, the CDR3 is TGTGCCAGCAAACCGGGACTCGGCGAAAAACTGTTTTTT.

This chain uses TRBV6-6 with TRBJ1-2, with 8 positions matching TRBD1. V shed 2 bases, J shed 4 bases, and the junction held 3 bases outside the gene matches. There are 14 residues in the CDR3. Germline lookup yields CDR1 MNHNY and CDR2 SVGAGI (reference sequence). CDR3 amino acids: CASSYGQGSYGYTF. The CDR3 bases are TGTGCCAGCAGTTACGGACAGGGAAGCTATGGCTACACCTTC.

The chain combines TRBV19 with TRBJ2-1, with D tentatively TRBD2 (5 bases). The CDR3 is 14 amino acids. The V end lost 6 bases, the J end lost 3 bases, and 12 bases lay between the germline ends. Germline loops: CDR1 LNHDA, CDR2 SQIVND (reference sequence). CDR3 coding DNA: TGTGCCAGTAGCACGGGGTCCGGCTACAATGAGCAGTTCTTC. Its protein product is CASSTGSGYNEQFF.

The CDR3 spells CASSSSSGGQFF. For the CDR3, the DNA is TGTGCCAGCAGCTCTAGTTCCGGCGGGCAGTTCTTC. The chain recombines TRBV6-1 with TRBJ2-1; no clear D. V lost 6 bases, J lost 12 bases, and 15 bases lay in between. CDR1 and CDR2 (germline): MNHNS, SASEGT. The CDR3 length is 12 residues.

The genes are TRBV12-5 and TRBJ1-5; D perhaps matches TRBD1 (6 bases). The CDR3 length is 15 residues. The V end lost 6 bases, the J end lost 9 bases, and 21 bases lay between the germline ends. Germline V gene data show CDR1 as LGHNT and CDR2 as FRNRAP. The CDR3 DNA reads as TGTGCTAGTGGCCACGGGGGGGCCTCCTTGGCGCCCCAGCATTTT. Encoded protein: CASGHGGASLAPQHF.

The chain combines TRBV7-9 with TRBJ1-1; D possibly corresponds to TRBD1 (5 bases). CDR3 size: 13 residues. The V gene's germline CDR1 is SEHNR and CDR2 FQNEAQ (reference sequence). V was trimmed by 5 bases and J by 5 bases, leaving 12 bases between them. CDR3: CASSRTGRTEAFF. CDR3 sequence (DNA): TGTGCCAGCAGCCGCACAGGTCGGACTGAAGCTTTCTTT.

The chain carries TRBV7-3 and TRBJ2-1; the D is unclear. Germline values: CDR1 SGHTA, CDR2 FQGTGA. Trimming left V 3 bases short and J 5 bases short, with 11 bases between. The CDR3 extends over 14 amino acids. The CDR3 region is CASSLNGRHNEQFF. CDR3 sequence (DNA): TGTGCCAGCAGCTTGAATGGGCGACACAATGAGCAGTTCTTC.

This clone showed up just a few times. Within the sample, other DNA sequences also encode this same CDR3. The V call is TRBV6-5, the J call TRBJ1-1; D is ambiguous. Germline values: CDR1 MNHEY, CDR2 SVGAGI. V was cut by 2 bases and J by 1 base, with 5 bases left in between. The CDR3 is 13 residues long. CDR3: CASSYGRNTEAFF. The CDR3, as DNA: TGTGCCAGCAGTTACGGGAGGAACACTGAAGCTTTCTTT.

This chain links TRBV15 with TRBJ2-4, with TRBD1 matching over 11 bases. Trimming at V came to 3 bases and at J to 7 bases, leaving 11 bases not matched to a gene. This CDR3 contains 17 residues. Germline V CDR1 and CDR2: LNHNV, YYDKDF (reference sequence). CDR3 protein: CATSSRTGGVRGNIQYF. The CDR3 DNA reads TGTGCCACCAGCAGCCGGACAGGGGGCGTGCGAGGGAACATTCAGTACTTC.

This chain uses TRBV28 with TRBJ2-5; maybe TRBD2 (5 bases). Germline assignment: CDR1 MDHEN and CDR2 SYDVKM. The CDR3 runs to 13 residues. V lost 5 bases, J lost 5 bases, and 12 bases lay in between. CDR3 amino acids: CASSTRGWETQYF. CDR3 in DNA: TGTGCCAGCAGTACCCGAGGGTGGGAGACCCAGTACTTC.

This clone was seen more than once but under ten times. The chain couples TRBV6-5 to TRBJ2-1, with 8 bases identical to TRBD2. Trimming took 5 bases from V and 6 from J; bases not matched to a gene: 6. The CDR3 contains 14 residues. Germline CDR1 reads MNHEY; CDR2 reads SVGAGI. In DNA, the CDR3 is TGTGCCAGCAGTGCCCCGGGGGGGCGCAATGAGCAGTTCTTC. Its protein is CASSAPGGRNEQFF.

This chain connects TRBV6-1 to TRBJ2-2; D may be TRBD2 (5 bases). The CDR3 covers 15 residues. Germline assignment: CDR1 MNHNS and CDR2 SASEGT. V was shortened by 7 bases and J by 2 bases, with 14 bases between the two germline ends. The CDR3 protein is CASNSGLSNTGELFF. CDR3 DNA sequence: TGTGCCAGCAACTCCGGACTGTCAAACACCGGGGAGCTGTTTTTT.

This clone was detected a few times. The chain uses TRBV14 and TRBJ1-3; D gene uncertain. Germline V CDR1 and CDR2: SGHDN, FVKESK. Trimming stripped 4 bases from V and 0 bases from J, with 7 bases between. The CDR3 totals 14 residues. The DNA for the CDR3 is TGTGCCAGCAGCCCGTCTACCTCTGGAAACACCATATATTTT. Amino acid sequence: CASSPSTSGNTIYF.

V gene TRBV9 combines with J gene TRBJ1-2; D unclear. From germline, CDR1 is SGDLS and CDR2 YYNGEE. CDR3 length: 12 residues. The V gene lost 4 bases and the J gene lost 6 bases, with 10 bases spanning the gap. The CDR3 sequence: CASSLDMHGYTF. The CDR3 DNA reads TGTGCCAGCAGCTTAGACATGCATGGCTACACCTTC.

This clone appeared a few times. This chain joins TRBV28 and TRBJ1-3, with TRBD1 identical over 10 bases. V lost 3 bases, J lost 3 bases, and 2 bases stayed unmatched. The CDR3 loop spans 15 amino acids. Germline-derived CDR1 and CDR2 are MDHEN and SYDVKM. The CDR3 sequence is CASSLTGGSGNTIYF. In DNA form, the CDR3 reads TGTGCCAGCAGTTTGACAGGGGGCAGTGGAAACACCATATATTTT.

The gene calls are TRBV5-6 and TRBJ2-2; D is ambiguous. CDR3 length: 11 amino acids. V was trimmed by 0 bases and J by 8 bases, leaving 2 bases between them. Looked up from germline, CDR1 is SGHDT and CDR2 is YYEEEE. The CDR3 protein is CASSLAGELFF. The CDR3 DNA sequence: TGTGCCAGCAGCTTGGCGGGGGAGCTGTTTTTT.

The genes are TRBV27 and TRBJ1-4; tentative D call: TRBD1 (5 bases). The CDR3 covers 15 residues. V lost 2 bases and J lost 8, with 15 bases in between. The germline V gene has CDR1 MNHEY and CDR2 SMNVEV (reference sequence). CDR3 region: CASSLTSGFNEKLFF. The DNA of the CDR3 is TGTGCCAGCAGTTTAACTTCAGGGTTCAACGAAAAACTGTTTTTT.

The genes are TRBV18 and TRBJ2-7, with 7 bases matching TRBD1. The CDR3 length is 14 residues. Trimming removed 3 bases from V and 4 bases from J; junction bases left unmatched: 6. The germline V gene has CDR1 KGHSH and CDR2 LQKENI. This CDR3 is CASSPGTETYEQYF. The CDR3, as DNA: TGTGCCAGCTCACCTGGGACAGAGACTTACGAGCAGTACTTC.

The chain is built from TRBV18 and TRBJ2-7; 7 bases align to TRBD2. V lost 0 bases to trimming and J lost 4 bases; unmatched junction nucleotides: 9. The CDR3 is 16 amino acids. Germline loops: CDR1 KGHSH, CDR2 LQKENI. CDR3 residues: CASSPPRLAGPYEQYF. As DNA, the CDR3 is TGTGCCAGCTCACCACCGAGGTTAGCGGGCCCGTACGAGCAGTACTTC.

V and J are TRBV5-1 and TRBJ1-4; possible D gene TRBD1, 5 bases. V dropped 0 bases and J dropped 8 bases, with 17 bases sitting between them. Per the germline V gene, CDR1 is SGHRS and CDR2 is YFSETQ. The length of the CDR3 is 16 residues. This CDR3 reads CASSLGGRQGGEKLFF. In nucleotides, the CDR3 is TGCGCCAGCAGCTTGGGCGGCCGGCAGGGAGGGGAAAAACTGTTTTTT.

This chain uses TRBV7-9 with TRBJ2-7; D perhaps matches TRBD1 (5 bases). The CDR3 contains 14 residues. The germline V and J ends were trimmed by 5 bases and 4 bases, with 15 bases remaining between them. Germline V gene data show CDR1 as SEHNR and CDR2 as FQNEAQ (reference sequence). The CDR3 DNA follows: TGTGCCAGCAGCCCTCCGACAGCCAAATACGAGCAGTACTTC. This codes for CASSPPTAKYEQYF.

V is TRBV5-5 and J is TRBJ2-3; D may be TRBD1 (6 bases). V lost 4 bases, J lost 8 bases, and 11 bases lay in between. This CDR3 is built from 12 residues. Germline V gives CDR1 SGHKS, CDR2 YYEKEE (reference sequence). CDR3 protein: CASSPPGVTQYF. The CDR3 coding sequence is TGTGCCAGCAGCCCTCCAGGGGTTACGCAGTATTTT.